Presented here are 12 T cell receptor beta chains from one specimen sequenced in a study of T cell responses to AZD1222 COVID-19 vaccine. The data were produced by immunoSEQ multiplex PCR, yet TCRdb's version contains in-frame clones alone and is incomplete. The sample holds about 120,000 clones, about 90% seen once. The sample consisted of peripheral blood, taken 28 days after the second AZD1222 dose. The receptor source for this set is an adult who received the AZD1222 COVID-19 vaccine.

The gene calls are TRBV27 and TRBJ2-7; 7 positions agree with TRBD1. The J segment lost 2 bases and the V segment lost 5 bases, leaving 9 bases of the junction unmatched. The CDR3 sequence is 15 residues long. Germline V CDR1 and CDR2: MNHEY, SMNVEV (reference sequence). CDR3 sequence (DNA): TGTGCCAGCAGTAGGGATGGACAGGTTGCCTACGAGCAGTACTTC. It translates to CASSRDGQVAYEQYF.

This chain connects TRBV6-1 to TRBJ2-3; no reliable D call. From germline, CDR1 is MNHNS and CDR2 SASEGT. The CDR3 sequence is 14 residues long. Trimming removed 3 bases at V and 8 bases at J, with 15 bases between. The CDR3 spells CASSDLRAVGTQYF. The CDR3 DNA sequence: TGTGCCAGCAGTGATCTACGGGCAGTCGGTACGCAGTATTTT.

The gene calls are TRBV6-2 or TRBV6-3 and TRBJ1-2; D not certain. CDR1 and CDR2 from the germline V gene are MNHEY and SVGEGT. The CDR3 loop spans 11 amino acids. V shed 2 bases and J shed 2 bases, with 0 bases lying between them. This CDR3 reads CASSYNYGYTF. The CDR3 DNA reads TGTGCCAGCAGTTACAACTATGGCTACACCTTC.

The chain is built from TRBV4-1 and TRBJ2-1; TRBD2 agrees at 13 bases. The germline V gene encodes CDR1 MGHRA and CDR2 YSYEKL. The CDR3 has 20 residues. After removal of 4 bases from V and 2 bases from J, the junction contained 14 bases not matched to a gene. CDR3 nucleotides: TGCGCCAGCAGCCTTGGAAGCGGACTAGCGGGAGTTCGAACCTACAATGAGCAGTTCTTC. Translation: CASSLGSGLAGVRTYNEQFF.

This sequence joins TRBV9 and TRBJ2-1, with 16 nucleotides matching TRBD2. The CDR3 runs 15 residues. Germline-derived CDR1 and CDR2 are SGDLS and YYNGEE. V dropped 3 bases and J dropped 12; count of bases not matched to a gene: 6. The CDR3 spells CASSEGLAGGLAQFF. CDR3 nucleotides: TGTGCCAGCAGCGAGGGACTAGCGGGAGGGCTGGCGCAGTTCTTC.

J is TRBJ2-1 and V is TRBV7-8; maybe TRBD2 (5 bases). V was pared by 1 base and J by 2 bases, with 6 bases between. The CDR3 covers 14 residues. The V gene's germline CDR1 is SGHVS and CDR2 FQNEAQ. The CDR3: CASSLERTYNEQFF. CDR3 sequence (DNA): TGTGCCAGCAGCTTAGAGCGGACCTACAATGAGCAGTTCTTC.

V gene TRBV2 combines with J gene TRBJ2-3; maybe TRBD2 (6 bases). Trimming removed 8 bases from V and 0 bases from J, with 15 bases in between. Per the germline V gene, CDR1 is SNHLY and CDR2 is FYNNEI. CDR3 length: 15 amino acids. The DNA of the CDR3 is TGTGCCAGCGGTCCTTTCGGGACTAGCACAGATACGCAGTATTTT. Residues: CASGPFGTSTDTQYF. Together with reference TRBV2 and TRBJ2-3, the CDR3 gives the full variable domain: EPEVTQTPSHQVTQMGQEVILRCVPISNHLYFYWYRQILGQKVEFLVSFYNNEISEKSEIFDDQFSVERPDGSNFTLKIRSTKLEDSAMYFCASGPFGTSTDTQYFGPGTRLTVL.

The genes are TRBV27 and TRBJ1-5, with D possibly matching TRBD1 (5 bases). V lost 8 bases and J 3 bases, leaving 17 bases between the germline ends. The CDR3 covers 15 residues. Germline CDR1 MNHEY, CDR2 SMNVEV (reference sequence). The CDR3 loop is CASGVGAGLNQPQHF. The CDR3 region has the DNA TGTGCCAGCGGCGTAGGGGCAGGGCTCAATCAGCCCCAGCATTTT.

This clone was seen a single time. The junction differs from germline at one of its ends, possibly a read error. This rearrangement joins TRBV7-7 to TRBJ1-1; no definite D call. The CDR3 length is 14 residues. Germline V lookup: CDR1 SSHAT, CDR2 FNYEAQ (reference sequence). In DNA form, the CDR3 reads TGTGCTAGCAGCCGGGGAGGGCTAGACACTGAAGCTTTCTTT. Translation: CASSRGGLDTEAFF. Together with reference TRBV7-7 and TRBJ1-1, the CDR3 gives the full variable domain: GAGVSQSPRYKVTKRGQDVTLRCDPISSHATLYWYQQALGQGPEFLTYFNYEAQPDKSGLPSDRFSAERPEGSISTLTIQRTEQRDSAMYRCASSRGGLDTEAFFGQGTRLTVV.

The J gene is TRBJ1-2, the V gene TRBV9; 9 nucleotides line up with TRBD1. With 3 bases clipped from V and 3 bases from J, the junction kept 3 bases outside the gene matches. There are 14 residues in the CDR3. Germline CDR1 and CDR2: SGDLS and YYNGEE. The CDR3 is CASSATGGDYGYTF. The CDR3 DNA sequence: TGTGCCAGCAGCGCAACAGGGGGCGACTATGGCTACACCTTC.

The chain recombines TRBV7-9 with TRBJ2-3; possibly TRBD1 or TRBD2 for D (5 bases each). Trimming stripped 1 base from V and 3 bases from J, with 17 bases between. Germline CDR1 SEHNR, CDR2 FQNEAQ (reference sequence). This CDR3 has 17 amino acids. The DNA of the CDR3 is TGTGCCAGCAGCTTAGGGGGACCACGACGGGGAACAGATACGCAGTATTTT. Residues: CASSLGGPRRGTDTQYF.

The chain couples TRBV19 to TRBJ2-1; 10 bases agree with TRBD1. Trimming took 4 bases from V and 4 from J; bases not matched to a gene: 4. From germline, CDR1 is LNHDA and CDR2 SQIVND (reference sequence). This CDR3 contains 15 residues. The CDR3 nucleotides are TGTGCCAGTAGTACCCGGGGACAGGGGTACAATGAGCAGTTCTTC. It codes for CASSTRGQGYNEQFF.